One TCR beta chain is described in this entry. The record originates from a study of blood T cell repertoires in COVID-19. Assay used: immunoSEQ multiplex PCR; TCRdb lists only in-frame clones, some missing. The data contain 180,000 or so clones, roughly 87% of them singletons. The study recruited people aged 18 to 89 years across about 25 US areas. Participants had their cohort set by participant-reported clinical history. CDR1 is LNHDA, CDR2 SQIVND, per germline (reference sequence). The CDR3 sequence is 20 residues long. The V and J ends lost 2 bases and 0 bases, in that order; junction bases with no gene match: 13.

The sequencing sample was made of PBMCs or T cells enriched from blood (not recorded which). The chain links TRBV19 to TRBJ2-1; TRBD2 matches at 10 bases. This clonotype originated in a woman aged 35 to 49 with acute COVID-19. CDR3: CASSILRASGGLSSYNEQFF. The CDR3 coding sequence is TGTGCCAGTAGTATACTTAGGGCTAGCGGGGGCCTAAGCTCCTACAATGAGCAGTTCTTC.